These 15 T cell receptor beta chains came from one sample sequenced in a study of T cell responses to AZD1222 COVID-19 vaccine (dated by TCRdb to the early 2020s). The label giving this sample's time point can be read as: about 28 days (+/-7) after the second vaccine dose. Library method: the immunoSEQ multiplex PCR assay. Not all clones reach the TCRdb copy of this immuneACCESS table, which keeps in-frame sequences only. Checked studies attribute under half of the gap to unresolved V genes and leave the rest unexplained. The sample data list about 45,000 clones, and about 87% of these were observed just once. Of the sample, roughly 1.1% falls within the top ten clones. This specimen consisted of peripheral blood, obtained 28 days after the second AZD1222 dose. The receptors derive from an adult who received the AZD1222 COVID-19 vaccine.

The CDR3 protein is CASSYFYEQYF. The CDR3, as DNA: TGTGCCAGCAGTTACTTCTACGAGCAGTACTTC. This chain connects TRBV6-2 or TRBV6-3 to TRBJ2-7; D not resolved. Trimming took off 1 base at V and 3 bases at J, with 1 base between the two ends. Germline V gene lookup returns CDR1 MNHEY and CDR2 SVGEGT. CDR3 length equals 11 residues.

This chain joins TRBV10-3 and TRBJ2-2; 15 nucleotides match TRBD2. Germline V CDR1 and CDR2: ENHRY, SYGVKD. V was clipped by 6 bases and J by 7 bases; unmatched bases: 6. The CDR3 sequence is 16 residues long. The CDR3 DNA is TGTGCCATCAGCGCGCGGACTAGCGGGAGGGACGGGGAGCTGTTTTTT. Protein sequence: CAISARTSGRDGELFF.

V is TRBV6-2 or TRBV6-3 and J is TRBJ2-7, with D possibly TRBD2 on 6 matching bases. V was shortened by 6 bases and J by 0 bases, with 18 bases between the two germline ends. This CDR3 comprises 16 residues. The germline V gene encodes CDR1 MNHEY and CDR2 SVGEGT. CDR3 sequence reads: CASSPFRVGSSYEQYF. In nucleotides, the CDR3 is TGTGCCAGCAGCCCATTCAGGGTCGGGAGCTCCTACGAGCAGTACTTC.

The chain recombines TRBV7-2 with TRBJ2-2; the match to TRBD2 covers 7 bases. Unmatched junction bases numbered 6, after V lost 4 bases and J lost 1 base. This CDR3 contains 16 residues. Per germline, CDR1 SGHTA and CDR2 FQGNSA. CDR3 nucleotide sequence: TGTGCCAGCAGCTCTCCCCCGGGGGGGAACACCGGGGAGCTGTTTTTT. This encodes CASSSPPGGNTGELFF.

The V and J genes are TRBV15 and TRBJ1-1; D ambiguous. CDR3 length equals 15 residues. Germline V CDR1 and CDR2: LNHNV, YYDKDF (reference sequence). Trimming took off 0 bases at V and 3 bases at J, with 11 bases between the two ends. The chain's CDR3 is CATSRDLGVYTEAFF. CDR3 nucleotide sequence: TGTGCCACCAGCAGAGATCTTGGAGTTTACACTGAAGCTTTCTTT. The variable domain in full, with the rest retrieved from reference TRBV15 and TRBJ1-1, is DAMVIQNPRYQVTQFGKPVTLSCSQTLNHNVMYWYQQKSSQAPKLLFHYYDKDFNNEADTPDNFQSRRPNTSFCFLDIRSPGLGDTAMYLCATSRDLGVYTEAFFGQGTRLTVV.

The rearrangement uses TRBV5-1 and TRBJ2-2; TRBD2 matches 12 bases. The V gene's germline CDR1 is SGHRS and CDR2 YFSETQ. CDR3 length equals 20 residues. With V trimmed by 0 bases and J by 1 base, 10 bases remained unmatched. CDR3 loop: CASSLAPLAGGPLNTGELFF. CDR3 DNA: TGCGCCAGCAGCTTGGCCCCGCTAGCGGGAGGGCCCTTGAACACCGGGGAGCTGTTTTTT.

The V and J genes are TRBV12-5 and TRBJ1-1, with 8 bases lining up with TRBD1. The CDR3 is 16 amino acids. J lost 4 bases, V lost 3 bases, and 10 bases had no gene match. Germline V gene sequence: CDR1 LGHNT, CDR2 FRNRAP. CDR3 sequence reads: CASGFKGQGLTTEAFF. CDR3 DNA sequence: TGTGCTAGTGGTTTTAAAGGACAGGGCTTGACCACTGAAGCTTTCTTT.

The J gene is TRBJ2-1, the V gene TRBV6-2 or TRBV6-3; 7 bases are a match to TRBD1. CDR3 length: 15 amino acids. Germline V gene data show CDR1 as MNHEY and CDR2 as SVGEGT. The J segment lost 2 bases and the V segment lost 4 bases, leaving 5 bases of the junction unmatched. This CDR3 is CASSSVDRAYNEQFF. CDR3 nucleotides: TGTGCCAGCAGTTCAGTCGACAGGGCCTACAATGAGCAGTTCTTC.

This chain joins TRBV6-5 and TRBJ1-2; D perhaps matches TRBD1 (5 bases). Per the germline V gene, CDR1 is MNHEY and CDR2 is SVGAGI. V was clipped by 6 bases and J by 5 bases, with 13 bases between them. This CDR3 comprises 13 residues. This CDR3 reads CASSPQGEYGYTF. The CDR3 DNA follows: TGTGCCAGCAGCCCACAAGGGGAATATGGCTACACCTTC.

The V call is TRBV5-1, the J call TRBJ1-2, with 10 bases matching TRBD1. Germline loops: CDR1 SGHRS, CDR2 YFSETQ. The J segment lost 4 bases and the V segment lost 4 bases, leaving 10 bases of the junction unmatched. This CDR3 comprises 16 residues. CDR3 bases: TGCGCCAGCAGCACCGGGACAGGGGCCCACTCCTATGGCTACACCTTC. Translating it yields CASSTGTGAHSYGYTF. The full variable domain, rest sourced from reference TRBV5-1 and TRBJ1-2, is KAGVTQTPRYLIKTRGQQVTLSCSPISGHRSVSWYQQTPGQGLQFLFEYFSETQRNKGNFPGRFSGRQFSNSRSEMNVSTLELGDSALYLCASSTGTGAHSYGYTFGSGTRLTVV.

The chain carries TRBV2 and TRBJ2-7; TRBD2 matches 15 bases. V trimming: 7 bases; J trimming: 5 bases; junction bases outside the gene matches: 6. Germline V CDR1 and CDR2: SNHLY, FYNNEI. This CDR3 region has 15 residues. CDR3 coding DNA: TGTGCCAGCACTACGGGACTAGCGGGAGGCGACGAGCAGTACTTC. Protein: CASTTGLAGGDEQYF.

The J gene is TRBJ2-5, the V gene TRBV25-1; 7 positions agree with TRBD2. Germline V lookup: CDR1 MGHDK, CDR2 SYGVNS. The CDR3 is made up of 16 amino acids. The V segment lost 3 bases and the J segment 6 bases; nucleotides outside the gene matches: 13. In nucleotides, the CDR3 is TGTGCCAGCAGTGACTGGGGGGGAGAGCGGAAAAAGACCCAGTACTTC. Residues: CASSDWGGERKKTQYF.

This chain connects TRBV28 to TRBJ1-2, with TRBD1 matching 8 bases. The V gene's germline CDR1 is MDHEN and CDR2 SYDVKM. The CDR3 loop spans 14 amino acids. Trimming cost V 2 bases and J 7 bases; bases outside gene matches: 6. CDR3 loop: CASSLQGARRGYTF. The CDR3, as DNA: TGTGCCAGCAGTTTACAGGGGGCGCGCCGTGGCTACACCTTC.

J is TRBJ2-7 and V is TRBV6-2 or TRBV6-3; D may be TRBD1 (5 bases). V was cut by 5 bases and J by 0 bases, with 17 bases left in between. Germline CDR1 is MNHEY and CDR2 is SVGEGT. This CDR3 region has 16 residues. CDR3 region: CASSTRGRESSYEQYF. The CDR3 nucleotides read TGTGCCAGCAGTACAAGGGGCAGGGAAAGCTCCTACGAGCAGTACTTC.

The chain joins TRBV7-9 to TRBJ1-2, with 8 bases identical to TRBD1. Unmatched junction bases numbered 8, after V lost 4 bases and J lost 4 bases. The CDR3 length is 15 residues. Germline V gives CDR1 SEHNR, CDR2 FQNEAQ (reference sequence). CDR3 protein: CASSSQGASPYGYTF. The DNA for the CDR3 is TGTGCCAGCAGCTCCCAGGGGGCGTCCCCCTATGGCTACACCTTC.